What follows are 28 T cell receptor beta chains derived from one specimen sequenced in a study of T cells after yellow fever vaccination (dated by TCRdb to about 2019). The treatment or condition label corresponds to: live attenuated yellow fever vaccine strain. Libraries were prepared through 5' RACE. The data were produced on an Illumina NovaSeq 6000. TCRdb reprocessed the public reads (quality trimming at Q25 with fastp, clone calling with MiXCR) and kept in-frame beta chains. CDR3 protein duplicates are merged, each entry listing the most common genes and DNA. This sample gives 250,000 to 400,000 distinct CDR3 sequences in total; around 4.5% of them show up just once. The ten top clones hold 15% to 20% of the sample. Source: PBMCs, taken 15 days after the yellow fever booster vaccination. Receptors were obtained from a man between 18 and 35 years old who received the YFV17D yellow fever vaccine.

The sample holds many counts of this clonotype. The gene calls are TRBV4-1 and TRBJ2-7, with D perhaps TRBD2 (5 bases). There are 15 residues in the CDR3. The V end lost 3 bases, the J end lost 0 bases, and 12 bases lay between the germline ends. Per germline, CDR1 MGHRA and CDR2 YSYEKL. The CDR3 coding sequence is TGCGCCAGCAGCCAGTCTCTAGCTGCCTCCTACGAGCAGTACTTC. This gives the protein CASSQSLAASYEQYF.

This clonotype was seen repeatedly, ten times or more. The rearrangement uses TRBV6-5 and TRBJ2-7, with TRBD1 identical over 7 bases. Germline V gene lookup returns CDR1 MNHEY and CDR2 SVGAGI. V shed 0 bases, J shed 0 bases, and the junction held 2 bases outside the gene matches. There are 15 residues in the CDR3. The CDR3 region is CASSYSTGSSYEQYF. The CDR3 DNA is TGTGCCAGCAGTTACTCGACAGGGAGCTCCTACGAGCAGTACTTC.

The chain joins TRBV30 to TRBJ2-2; D ambiguous. V lost 1 base and J lost 2, with 17 bases in between. The CDR3 covers 17 residues. Germline V gene data show CDR1 as GTSNPN and CDR2 as SVGIG (reference sequence). The CDR3 DNA follows: TGTGCCTGGAGTGCGGCGGTGGTGGTGGGAAACACCGGGGAGCTGTTTTTT. As protein: CAWSAAVVVGNTGELFF.

Only a few counts were recorded for this clonotype. The V gene is TRBV3-1, the J gene TRBJ2-1, with TRBD2 identical over 16 bases. This CDR3 is built from 18 residues. Germline trimming cut 4 bases from V and 3 bases from J; bases unmatched to any gene: 6. Germline CDR1 reads LGHDT; CDR2 reads YNNKEL (reference sequence). In DNA, the CDR3 is TGTGCCAGCAGCCCCGGGACTAGCGGGGGGGCCTTCTACAATGAGCAGTTCTTC. Its protein is CASSPGTSGGAFYNEQFF.

This clonotype was recorded at least ten times. The rearrangement links TRBV7-3 to TRBJ1-1; the D gene is possibly TRBD1 (5 bases). CDR1 SGHTA and CDR2 FQGTGA come from the germline V gene. Deletions cut 2 bases from V and 5 bases from J, with 18 bases between. CDR3 length: 16 amino acids. In DNA form, the CDR3 reads TGTGCCAGCAGCTTAGATGGTCTCAGGGATCGTACTGAAGCTTTCTTT. This sequence encodes CASSLDGLRDRTEAFF.

This clonotype has a handful of counts. The gene calls are TRBV24-1 and TRBJ1-2, with 9 nucleotides matching TRBD1. Trimming cost V 3 bases and J 8 bases; bases outside gene matches: 9. Germline CDR1 is KGHDR and CDR2 is SFDVKD. The CDR3 is 15 amino acids. The CDR3 spells CATSDNGQGPAGYTF. DNA of the CDR3: TGTGCCACCAGTGATAATGGACAGGGGCCTGCGGGCTACACCTTC.

Many counts were recorded for this clonotype. The rearrangement links TRBV10-3 to TRBJ2-7; 9 nucleotides line up with TRBD1. J was trimmed by 3 bases and V by 1 base; bases with no gene match: 4. The CDR3 length is 15 residues. Germline CDR1 reads ENHRY; CDR2 reads SYGVKD. The CDR3 sequence: CAISELPGQGYEQYF. The CDR3 nucleotides read TGTGCCATCAGTGAGTTACCGGGACAGGGCTACGAGCAGTACTTC.

In this sample, this clonotype turned up many times. The V and J genes are TRBV7-2 and TRBJ1-1, with D hard to call. Germline loops: CDR1 SGHTA, CDR2 FQGNSA. This CDR3 is built from 14 residues. V was shortened by 3 bases and J by 4 bases, with 12 bases between the two germline ends. The CDR3 loop reads CASSFGRVSTEAFF. DNA for the CDR3: TGTGCCAGCAGCTTTGGACGGGTTAGCACTGAAGCTTTCTTT.

This clonotype was detected only a few times. The CDR3 region is CASSSPGPLVEETQYF. The CDR3 DNA reads TGCGCCAGCAGCTCCCCGGGCCCCCTCGTAGAAGAGACCCAGTACTTC. This chain connects TRBV5-1 to TRBJ2-5; D unresolved. V dropped 3 bases and J dropped 3 bases, with 18 bases sitting between them. Germline assignment: CDR1 SGHRS and CDR2 YFSETQ. This CDR3 has 16 amino acids.

This clonotype appeared many times. DNA for the CDR3: TGTGCCAGCAGCTTGGGGGGACGGACCTACGAGCAGTACGTC. Its protein is CASSLGGRTYEQYV. V usage is TRBV5-6 and J usage is TRBJ2-7; perhaps D is TRBD1 or TRBD2 (5 bases each). V lost 0 bases and J 2 bases, leaving 9 bases between the germline ends. Germline loops: CDR1 SGHDT, CDR2 YYEEEE. The CDR3 has 14 amino acids.

This clonotype has ten or more counts. The chain recombines TRBV5-1 with TRBJ2-5, with 7 bases identical to TRBD2. After removal of 7 bases from V and 2 bases from J, the junction contained 8 bases not matched to a gene. The CDR3 covers 14 residues. CDR1 and CDR2 (germline): SGHRS, YFSETQ. The CDR3 region has the DNA TGCGCCAGCGGCCTTCTAGCGGAACAAGAGACCCAGTACTTC. Protein product: CASGLLAEQETQYF.

This clonotype was seen a handful of times. The chain carries TRBV24-1 and TRBJ2-1; 8 bases fit TRBD1. Losses at the gene ends were 8 bases for V and 7 bases for J; bases not matched to a gene: 15. Germline V lookup: CDR1 KGHDR, CDR2 SFDVKD. CDR3 length: 16 amino acids. The DNA for the CDR3 is TGTGCCACCACCAACGCCAGGACAGGGAACGCAAATGAGCAGTTCTTC. The encoded protein is CATTNARTGNANEQFF.

This clonotype was seen repeatedly, ten times or more. The chain couples TRBV7-6 to TRBJ1-2; the match to TRBD1 covers 12 bases. Germline trimming cut 2 bases from V and 6 bases from J; bases unmatched to any gene: 4. Germline CDR1 reads SGHVS; CDR2 reads FNYEAQ. This CDR3 comprises 15 residues. The CDR3 bases are TGTGCCAGCAGCTTAACGGGACAGGGGGCTCATGGCTACACCTTC. The encoded protein is CASSLTGQGAHGYTF.

The table lists this clonotype with a few counts. This rearrangement joins TRBV5-1 to TRBJ2-7; 8 bases agree with TRBD2. V shed 7 bases and J 2 bases; nucleotides not matched to a gene: 8. The CDR3 covers 14 residues. Germline V gene sequence: CDR1 SGHRS, CDR2 YFSETQ. This CDR3 reads CASGTSAPTYEQYF. For the CDR3, the DNA is TGCGCCAGCGGGACTAGTGCCCCAACCTACGAGCAGTACTTC.

This clonotype occurred many times. The rearrangement uses TRBV6-6 and TRBJ2-7, with D possibly being TRBD1 or TRBD2 (6 bases each). Trimming cost V 5 bases and J 4 bases, with 12 bases left between them. The CDR3 is made up of 13 amino acids. The germline CDR1 and CDR2 sequences are MNHNY and SVGAGI (reference sequence). CDR3 in amino acids: CASSRGPPYEQYV. As DNA, the CDR3 is TGTGCCAGCAGTCGGGGGCCCCCTTACGAGCAGTACGTC.

This clonotype was observed a handful of times. The chain couples TRBV7-9 to TRBJ1-2, with 7 bases aligning to TRBD1. In germline, CDR1 is SEHNR, CDR2 FQNEAQ (reference sequence). J lost 1 base, V lost 5 bases, and 13 bases had no gene match. The CDR3 is 17 amino acids. In DNA form, the CDR3 reads TGTGCCAGCAGCACACCCTCCAGGGGGATTCTTAACTATGGCTACACCTTC. Amino acid sequence: CASSTPSRGILNYGYTF.

There are many counts of this clonotype. The chain combines TRBV29-1 with TRBJ2-1, with TRBD1 matching 8 bases. V dropped 1 base and J dropped 8; count of bases not matched to a gene: 1. The CDR3 has 12 residues. Germline V gene data show CDR1 as SQVTM and CDR2 as ANQGSEA. The CDR3: CSVEGQGHEQFF. The CDR3 DNA reads TGCAGCGTTGAAGGACAGGGGCATGAGCAGTTCTTC.

This clonotype was recorded a few times. The chain couples TRBV4-2 to TRBJ2-1; 9 bases map to TRBD2. The CDR3 loop spans 17 amino acids. CDR1 and CDR2 (germline): LGHNA, YNFKEQ. V gave up 3 bases and J gave up 3 bases; unmatched junction bases: 9. The CDR3 sequence: CASSQGAGGYDYNEQFF. CDR3 coding DNA: TGTGCCAGCAGCCAGGGAGCGGGGGGCTACGACTACAATGAGCAGTTCTTC.

This clonotype was found a few times. The V gene is TRBV12-5, the J gene TRBJ2-3, with 12 bases matching TRBD2. The V and J ends lost 5 bases and 2 bases, in that order; junction bases with no gene match: 11. Germline V gene sequence: CDR1 LGHNT, CDR2 FRNRAP. CDR3 size: 18 residues. The CDR3 is CASGPILRLAGDTDTQYF. DNA of the CDR3: TGTGCTAGTGGTCCAATCCTCCGACTAGCGGGGGACACAGATACGCAGTATTTT.

The chain recombines TRBV24-1 with TRBJ2-1, with 9 bases fitting TRBD2. Germline V CDR1 and CDR2: KGHDR, SFDVKD. The CDR3 loop spans 17 amino acids. Trimming took 0 bases from V and 8 from J; bases not matched to a gene: 10. CDR3 sequence (DNA): TGTGCCACCAGTGATTTGCGGCGGGGGGGCCGGGAGGATGAGCAGTTCTTC. The encoded protein is CATSDLRRGGREDEQFF.

This clonotype was seen repeatedly, ten times or more. The chain uses TRBV7-9 and TRBJ1-3; D is unclear. CDR1 is SEHNR and CDR2 is FQNEAQ in the germline V gene (reference sequence). CDR3 length equals 15 residues. V shed 4 bases and J shed 0 bases, with 10 bases lying between them. This CDR3 reads CASSWLAGSGNTIYF. CDR3 nucleotide sequence: TGTGCCAGCAGCTGGCTCGCCGGCTCTGGAAACACCATATATTTT.

This clonotype was observed at least ten times. The chain combines TRBV5-1 with TRBJ1-1, with D possibly TRBD1 on 6 matching bases. The CDR3 is 15 amino acids. CDR1 SGHRS and CDR2 YFSETQ come from the germline V gene. Trimming removed 4 bases from V and 4 bases from J, with 17 bases in between. This chain's CDR3 is CASSRDGGLSTEAFF. In nucleotides, the CDR3 is TGCGCCAGCAGCCGAGACGGGGGGCTGAGCACTGAAGCTTTCTTT.

The chain couples TRBV5-1 to TRBJ2-7, with D possibly being TRBD1 (6 bases). Trimming cost V 1 base and J 3 bases, with 11 bases left between them. This CDR3 comprises 14 residues. Germline V gives CDR1 SGHRS, CDR2 YFSETQ. The CDR3 DNA sequence: TGCGCCAGCAGCTTGTCACAGGGCAGCTACGAGCAGTACTTC. Its protein product is CASSLSQGSYEQYF. The complete variable domain, with remaining parts taken from reference TRBV5-1 and TRBJ2-7, reads KAGVTQTPRYLIKTRGQQVTLSCSPISGHRSVSWYQQTPGQGLQFLFEYFSETQRNKGNFPGRFSGRQFSNSRSEMNVSTLELGDSALYLCASSLSQGSYEQYFGPGTRLTVT.

This clonotype was counted many times. The gene calls are TRBV13 and TRBJ2-3; D possibly corresponds to TRBD1 (5 bases). This CDR3 has 14 amino acids. Germline V CDR1 and CDR2: PRHDT, FYEKMQ (reference sequence). With 5 bases removed from V and 2 bases from J, the gap between germline ends came to 11 bases. The chain's CDR3 is CASSHPGYTDTQYF. The CDR3 region has the DNA TGTGCCAGCAGCCACCCAGGGTACACAGATACGCAGTATTTT.

The sample holds many counts of this clonotype. The gene calls are TRBV20-1 and TRBJ1-2, with D unclear. V dropped 0 bases and J dropped 5 bases, with 10 bases sitting between them. The CDR3 sequence is 13 residues long. Per the germline V gene, CDR1 is DFQATT and CDR2 is SNEGSKA (reference sequence). CDR3 in amino acids: CSARDSGGYGYTF. The CDR3 DNA reads as TGCAGTGCTAGAGACTCGGGAGGATATGGCTACACCTTC.

The table lists this clonotype with a few counts. This chain connects TRBV3-1 to TRBJ2-2; D ambiguous. Per the germline V gene, CDR1 is LGHDT and CDR2 is YNNKEL (reference sequence). Trimming pared 0 bases from V and 4 bases from J, leaving 18 bases between. The CDR3 is 18 residues long. CDR3 coding DNA: TGTGCCAGCAGCCAAGACACGGGCAGGTTCGAATTCACCGGGGAGCTGTTTTTT. Residues: CASSQDTGRFEFTGELFF.

This clonotype appeared many times. This sequence joins TRBV4-3 and TRBJ2-5, with TRBD1 matching over 9 bases. The CDR3 sequence is 15 residues long. The V segment lost 4 bases and the J segment 4 bases; nucleotides outside the gene matches: 7. Germline V gene data show CDR1 as LGHNA and CDR2 as YSLEER. CDR3 DNA sequence: TGCGCCAGCAGCCTTGAACCGGGACAGGGAGAGACCCAGTACTTC. Its translation: CASSLEPGQGETQYF.

A few counts support this clonotype. This chain links TRBV9 with TRBJ2-1; 16 bases are shared with TRBD2. This CDR3 region has 17 residues. In germline, CDR1 is SGDLS, CDR2 YYNGEE. V lost 4 bases, J lost 4 bases, and 5 bases stayed unmatched. The CDR3 sequence is CASSPGTSGGDYNEQFF. The CDR3 DNA sequence: TGTGCCAGCAGCCCTGGGACTAGCGGGGGGGATTACAATGAGCAGTTCTTC.